Below, one TCR beta chain is given with its context. Its recognized antigen is unknown. Qualities for individual bases were not recorded, and no much larger clone is one base off. The immunoSEQ Assay was the method used to sequence TCRbeta CDR3 regions. After extraction, genomic DNA underwent amplification by bias-controlled multiplex PCR, followed by high-throughput sequencing. Per the original workflow: To quantify the absolute abundance of each unique TCRbeta CDR3 region, sequences were collapsed and filtered. T cell fraction was estimated by normalization of TCRbeta template counts to usable DNA, with usable DNA being measured through amplification of reference genes present in all nucleated cells. Repertoire TCRs were annotated as SARS-CoV-2-specific when V gene, CDR3 amino acid sequence and J gene were exactly matched to a known reactive TCR set. The reference SARS-CoV-2 TCR set was derived from MIRA and filtered for enrichment in COVID-19-positive ImmuneCODE repertoires, a step that removed public or cross-reactive TCRs. Based on the MIRA antigens, annotated TCRs were further analysed at the level of specific ORF or position within ORF. Depth was the summed frequency of annotated unique rearrangements, while breadth was defined as annotated unique rearrangements over total unique productive rearrangements. Two-sided Wilcoxon rank-sum tests were applied when comparing TCR breadth between groups. This is the immuneACCESS table as TCRdb keeps it, with only in-frame sequences that have V and J called. A part of the clones is gone; compared with another copy, unresolved V genes explain less than half, and the rest is unexplained. V and J calls and clone size are given by that table; D and trimming were obtained from the DNA. The table for this sample lists around 320,000 clones; approximately 86% of them were counted only once. Around 1.9% of the sample comes from the top ten.

Read against the paper, the sample's treatment or condition label means: roughly 20 received Ad26.COV2.S at low or high dose, single or two shots; roughly five received placebo; per-sample allocation not given. For vaccine and placebo recipients, the sequenced repertoires came from samples collected on day 63 after the first injection. In Cohort 1b, about two dozen adults aged 18-55 years were enrolled at a single site in Boston, USA, between 29 July and 7 August 2020. Ad26.COV2.S was a replication-incompetent adenovirus type 26 vector that expressed a prefusion-stabilized SARS-CoV-2 spike protein derived from the original Wuhan strain. The data are from a study of Ad26.COV2.S vaccination and SARS-CoV-2 variants (dated by TCRdb to 2020 to 2022). The study in broad terms: Donors in the vaccine arm were drawn from COV1001, a phase I-IIa trial of Ad26.COV2.S in healthy adults that was multicentre, randomized, double-blind and placebo-controlled. Dosing of Ad26.COV2.S was intramuscular, at either 5x10^10 or 1x10^11 viral particles, delivered as one shot or as two shots spaced 56 days apart. TCRbeta repertoire sequencing served as the tool for gauging how specific and how broad the SARS-CoV-2-reactive T cell receptors were following Ad26.COV2.S vaccination. A total of around 32 samples were included in the TCR-sequenced set, comprising around 19 Ad26.COV2.S vaccine recipients, 5 placebo recipients and 8 SARS-CoV-2 convalescent individuals. Trial participants were randomized into five groups of five, in which low-dose or high-dose Ad26.COV2.S was given once or twice, or placebo was given on both occasions. Investigators did not know the trial group allocation while performing experiments and assessing outcomes. The research as a whole found: Vaccine and placebo recipients had comparable non-spike TCR breadth, which fits with the vaccine containing only spike. The study was not powered to compare responses between vaccine doses or regimens. Spike-specific TCR breadth was higher in Ad26.COV2.S recipients than in placebo recipients (P = 0.0014). After vaccination, spike-specific CD8+ and CD4+ T cell responses were reported to show substantial breadth. It was noted by the authors that total T cell responses may have been underestimated by the TCR breadth and depth analyses.

From the germline V gene, CDR1 is KGHSH and CDR2 is LQKENI. Trimming accounts for 6 bases at V and 5 bases at J, while the number of junction bases matched to no gene is 5. From the cysteine through the phenylalanine, the CDR3 covers 14 amino acids. Only the CDR3 part of the read is kept: 42 bases, read in frame from the first base. The sequences come from peripheral blood, collected in a trial of Ad26.COV2.S vaccine versus placebo. The chain couples TRBV18 to TRBJ1-5; TRBD1 matches 9 bases in the middle. This TCR came from a person between 18 and 65 years old who received the Ad26.COV2.S COVID-19 vaccine or a placebo. The CDR3 here reads CASSLQGADQPQHF. The DNA sequence reads TGTGCCAGCTCCCTACAGGGGGCTGATCAGCCCCAGCATTTT.